This TCR beta chain was profiled in a study of blood T cell repertoires in COVID-19. In the study overall: The United States, Italy and Spain provided the acute and convalescent COVID-19 samples. From T cells, B-cell-depleted T cells, or PBMCs came the material, which was cDNA or gDNA.

Germline V gene lookup returns CDR1 SNHLY and CDR2 FYNNEI. Trimming shortened V by 9 bases and J by 0 bases, and 12 bases separated the two germline ends. CDR3 length equals 14 residues. Per the study methods: Amplification of reference gene primers provided the estimated nucleated cell counts. Clones were sequenced by immunoSEQ multiplex PCR, and TCRdb holds only the in-frame ones, with some missing. V and J calls plus clone size are reproduced from that table; the DNA served to infer D and trimming. The sample has about 35,000 clones; around 87% are singletons. Specimen: peripheral blood. V usage is TRBV2 and J usage is TRBJ2-4; tentatively, D is TRBD1 (6 bases). This receptor was identified in a human donor in a cohort sampled during active COVID-19. Here the CDR3 DNA reads TGTGCCAGGAAGGACAGTCTAGCCAAAAACATTCAGTACTTC. It codes for CARKDSLAKNIQYF. The full variable domain, in which reference TRBV2 and TRBJ2-4 provide the parts outside the CDR3, is EPEVTQTPSHQVTQMGQEVILRCVPISNHLYFYWYRQILGQKVEFLVSFYNNEISEKSEIFDDQFSVERPDGSNFTLKIRSTKLEDSAMYFCARKDSLAKNIQYFGAGTRLSVL.